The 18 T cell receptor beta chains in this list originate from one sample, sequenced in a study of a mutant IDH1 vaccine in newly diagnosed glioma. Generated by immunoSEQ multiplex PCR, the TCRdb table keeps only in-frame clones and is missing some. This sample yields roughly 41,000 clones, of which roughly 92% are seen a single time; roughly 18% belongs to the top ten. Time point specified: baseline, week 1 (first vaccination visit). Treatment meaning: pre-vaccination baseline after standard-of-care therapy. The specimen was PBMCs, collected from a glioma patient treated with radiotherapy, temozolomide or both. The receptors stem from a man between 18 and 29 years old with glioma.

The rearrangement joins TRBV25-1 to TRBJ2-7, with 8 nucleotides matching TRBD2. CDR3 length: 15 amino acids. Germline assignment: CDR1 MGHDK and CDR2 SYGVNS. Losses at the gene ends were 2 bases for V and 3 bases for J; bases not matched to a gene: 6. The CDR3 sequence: CASSEDGRAYYEQYF. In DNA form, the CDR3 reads TGTGCCAGCAGTGAAGACGGGAGGGCCTACTACGAGCAGTACTTC.

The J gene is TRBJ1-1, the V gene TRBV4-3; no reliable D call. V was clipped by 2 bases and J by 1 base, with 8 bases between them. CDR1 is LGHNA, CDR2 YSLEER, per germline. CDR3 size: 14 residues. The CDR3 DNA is TGCGCCAGCAGCCAATCACTCCAGAACACTGAAGCTTTCTTT. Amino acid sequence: CASSQSLQNTEAFF.

The CDR3 loop reads CASSRQDSNEKLFF. CDR3 coding DNA: TGCGCCAGCAGCCGGCAGGACAGCAATGAAAAACTGTTTTTT. The V call is TRBV4-1, the J call TRBJ1-4; perhaps TRBD1 as D (6 bases). CDR1 MGHRA and CDR2 YSYEKL come from the germline V gene. The CDR3 runs 14 residues. Trimming left V 4 bases short and J 5 bases short, with 11 bases between.

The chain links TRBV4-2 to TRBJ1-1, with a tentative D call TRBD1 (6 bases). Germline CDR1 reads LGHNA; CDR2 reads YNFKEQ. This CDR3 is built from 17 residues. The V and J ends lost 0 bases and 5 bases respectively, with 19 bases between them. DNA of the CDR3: TGTGCCAGCAGCCAAGAGCCTCCCGATGAGGGGGGAACTGAAGCTTTCTTT. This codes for CASSQEPPDEGGTEAFF.

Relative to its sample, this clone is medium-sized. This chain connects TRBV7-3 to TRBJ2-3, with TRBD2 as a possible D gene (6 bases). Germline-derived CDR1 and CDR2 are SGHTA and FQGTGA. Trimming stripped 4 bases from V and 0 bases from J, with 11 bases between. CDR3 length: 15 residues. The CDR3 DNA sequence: TGTGCCAGCAGCTCCTATGGGACTAGCACAGATACGCAGTATTTT. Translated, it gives CASSSYGTSTDTQYF.

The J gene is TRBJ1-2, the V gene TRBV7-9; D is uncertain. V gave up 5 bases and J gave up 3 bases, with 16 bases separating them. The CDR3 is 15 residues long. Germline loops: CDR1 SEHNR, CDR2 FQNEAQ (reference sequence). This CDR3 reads CASSLGPPKDYGYTF. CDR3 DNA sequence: TGTGCCAGCAGCCTCGGACCGCCAAAGGACTATGGCTACACCTTC.

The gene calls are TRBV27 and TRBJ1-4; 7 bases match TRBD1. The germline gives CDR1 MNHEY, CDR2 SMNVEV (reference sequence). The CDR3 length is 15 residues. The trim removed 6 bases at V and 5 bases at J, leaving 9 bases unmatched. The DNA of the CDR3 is TGTGCCAGCAGGCCACAGGGGCTAAGAAATGAAAAACTGTTTTTT. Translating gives CASRPQGLRNEKLFF. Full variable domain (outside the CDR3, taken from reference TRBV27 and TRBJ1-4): EAQVTQNPRYLITVTGKKLTVTCSQNMNHEYMSWYRQDPGLGLRQIYYSMNVEVTDKGDVPEGYKVSRKEKRNFPLILESPSPNQTSLYFCASRPQGLRNEKLFFGSGTQLSVL.

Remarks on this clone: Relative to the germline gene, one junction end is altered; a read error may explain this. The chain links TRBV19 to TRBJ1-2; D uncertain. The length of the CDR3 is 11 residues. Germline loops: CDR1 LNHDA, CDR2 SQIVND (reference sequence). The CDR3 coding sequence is TGTGCCAGTACCGCCGATGGGTCCCCAGCCTTC. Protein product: CASTADGSPAF.

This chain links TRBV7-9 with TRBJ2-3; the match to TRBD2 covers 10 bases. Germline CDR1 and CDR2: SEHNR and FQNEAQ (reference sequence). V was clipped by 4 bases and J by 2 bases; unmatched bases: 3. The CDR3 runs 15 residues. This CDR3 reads CASSSGTSATDTQYF. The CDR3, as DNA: TGTGCCAGCAGCTCCGGGACTAGCGCCACAGATACGCAGTATTTT.

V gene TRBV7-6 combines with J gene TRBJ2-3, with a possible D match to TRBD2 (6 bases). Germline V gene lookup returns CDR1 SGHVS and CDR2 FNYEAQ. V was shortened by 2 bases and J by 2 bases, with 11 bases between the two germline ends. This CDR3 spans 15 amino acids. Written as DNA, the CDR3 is TGTGCCAGCAGCTTATCGGGAGAGGACACAGATACGCAGTATTTT. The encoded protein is CASSLSGEDTDTQYF. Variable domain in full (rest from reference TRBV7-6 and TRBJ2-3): GAGVSQSPRYKVTKRGQDVALRCDPISGHVSLYWYRQALGQGPEFLTYFNYEAQQDKSGLPNDRFSAERPEGSISTLTIQRTEQRDSAMYRCASSLSGEDTDTQYFGPGTRLTVL.

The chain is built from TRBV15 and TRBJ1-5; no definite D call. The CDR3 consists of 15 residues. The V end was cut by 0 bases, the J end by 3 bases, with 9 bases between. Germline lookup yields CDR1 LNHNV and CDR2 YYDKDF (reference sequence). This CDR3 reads CATSRDKGANQPQHF. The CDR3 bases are TGTGCCACCAGCAGAGATAAAGGTGCCAATCAGCCCCAGCATTTT.

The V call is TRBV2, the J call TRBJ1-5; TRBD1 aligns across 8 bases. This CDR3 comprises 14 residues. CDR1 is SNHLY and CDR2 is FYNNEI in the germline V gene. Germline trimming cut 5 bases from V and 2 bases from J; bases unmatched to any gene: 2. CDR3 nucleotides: TGTGCCAGCAGTTTGACAGGGGGCAATCAGCCCCAGCATTTT. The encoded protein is CASSLTGGNQPQHF.

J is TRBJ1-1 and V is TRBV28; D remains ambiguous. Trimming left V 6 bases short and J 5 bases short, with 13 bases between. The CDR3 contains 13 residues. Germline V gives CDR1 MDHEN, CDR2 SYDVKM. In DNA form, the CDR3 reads TGTGCCAGCAGCTACCGAGGAGGGACTGAAGCTTTCTTT. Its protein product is CASSYRGGTEAFF.

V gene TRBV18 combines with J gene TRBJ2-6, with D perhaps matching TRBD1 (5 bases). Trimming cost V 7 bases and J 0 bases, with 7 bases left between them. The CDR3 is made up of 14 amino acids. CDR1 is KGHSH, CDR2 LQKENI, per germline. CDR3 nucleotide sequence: TGTGCCAGCTTAAGGGGCTCTGGGGCCAACGTCCTGACTTTC. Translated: CASLRGSGANVLTF.

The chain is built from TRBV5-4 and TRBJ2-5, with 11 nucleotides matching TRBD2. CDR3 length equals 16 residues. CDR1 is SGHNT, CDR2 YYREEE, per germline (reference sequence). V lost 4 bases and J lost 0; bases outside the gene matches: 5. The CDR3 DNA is TGTGCCAGCAGCACTCTAGCGGGAGGAGACCAAGAGACCCAGTACTTC. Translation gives CASSTLAGGDQETQYF.

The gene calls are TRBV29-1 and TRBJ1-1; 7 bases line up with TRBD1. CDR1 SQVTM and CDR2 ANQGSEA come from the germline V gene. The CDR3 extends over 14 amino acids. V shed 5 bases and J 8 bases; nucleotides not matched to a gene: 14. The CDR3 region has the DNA TGCAGCGTTAAACAGGGGTCTGGTAATCGCGAAGCTTTCTTT. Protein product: CSVKQGSGNREAFF.

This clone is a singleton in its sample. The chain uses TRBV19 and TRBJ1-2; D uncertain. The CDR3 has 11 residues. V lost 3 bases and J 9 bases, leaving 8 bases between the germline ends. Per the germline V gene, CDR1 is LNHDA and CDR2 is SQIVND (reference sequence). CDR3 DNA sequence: TGTGCCAGTAGTATCGCCTTTAGCTACACCTTC. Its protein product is CASSIAFSYTF.

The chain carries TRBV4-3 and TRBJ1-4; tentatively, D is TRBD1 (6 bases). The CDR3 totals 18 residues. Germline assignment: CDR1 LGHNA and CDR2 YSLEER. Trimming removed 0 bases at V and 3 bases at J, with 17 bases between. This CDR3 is CASSQDLTGARANEKLFF. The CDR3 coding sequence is TGCGCCAGCAGCCAAGATCTAACGGGGGCGCGGGCTAATGAAAAACTGTTTTTT.